These T cell receptor beta chains were read from a single sample in a study of shared T cell receptors in the human thymus. Data came from immunoSEQ multiplex PCR; TCRdb stores just in-frame clones and leaves some out. Of about 710,000 clones in the sample, more than 70% are singletons; the top ten hold over 0.008%. This sample was also put to use in a study of human thymus T cells.

Input material: thymocytes. These receptors were obtained from a boy younger than two with a congenital heart defect. Each CDR3 is given with its conserved first and last residue. D genes are given only for firm matches. Rows may omit the clone size; those that give it use once, few, many or a size class.

clone size: .; D gene: TRBD1; J gene: TRBJ1-2; V gene: TRBV27; CDR3 protein: CASSLSRQGSDGYTF; CDR3 DNA: TGTGCCAGCAGTTTATCGCGACAGGGATCGGATGGCTACACCTTC
clone size: .; D gene: .; J gene: TRBJ2-1; V gene: TRBV9; CDR3 protein: CASSVALGLQQFF; CDR3 DNA: TGTGCCAGCAGCGTAGCGTTGGGGCTACAGCAGTTCTTC
clone size: .; D gene: TRBD2; J gene: TRBJ2-1; V gene: TRBV5-6; CDR3 protein: CASSSGLAGGPDNEQFF; CDR3 DNA: TGTGCCAGCAGCTCGGGACTAGCGGGGGGGCCGGACAATGAGCAGTTCTTC
clone size: .; D gene: TRBD2; J gene: TRBJ2-3; V gene: TRBV11-3; CDR3 protein: CASSLKVGGRAPDTQYF; CDR3 DNA: TGTGCCAGCAGCTTAAAAGTCGGCGGGAGGGCCCCAGATACGCAGTATTTT
clone size: once; D gene: .; J gene: TRBJ2-1; V gene: TRBV7-9; CDR3 protein: CASSPTTSSGEQFF; CDR3 DNA: TGTGCCAGCAGCCCGACCACTAGCTCCGGAGAGCAGTTCTTC
clone size: .; D gene: TRBD1; J gene: TRBJ1-5; V gene: TRBV2; CDR3 protein: CASRDRTGDQPQHF; CDR3 DNA: TGTGCCAGCAGGGACAGGACAGGGGATCAGCCCCAGCATTTT
clone size: once; D gene: TRBD1; J gene: TRBJ1-5; V gene: TRBV6-6; CDR3 protein: CASSRPDRGSNQPQHF; CDR3 DNA: TGTGCCAGCAGTCGTCCTGACAGGGGTAGCAATCAGCCCCAGCATTTT
clone size: .; D gene: .; J gene: TRBJ2-1; V gene: TRBV29-1; CDR3 protein: CSVDCGASYNEQFF; CDR3 DNA: TGCAGCGTTGATTGCGGGGCCTCCTACAATGAGCAGTTCTTC
clone size: once; D gene: TRBD1; J gene: TRBJ2-7; V gene: TRBV28; CDR3 protein: CASSQKTGNNEQYF; CDR3 DNA: TGTGCCAGCAGTCAAAAGACAGGGAATAACGAGCAGTACTTC
clone size: .; D gene: TRBD1; J gene: TRBJ1-6; V gene: TRBV9; CDR3 protein: CASSVGPGGGSPLHF; CDR3 DNA: TGTGCCAGCAGCGTAGGGCCAGGGGGAGGTTCACCCCTCCACTTT
clone size: once; D gene: TRBD1; J gene: TRBJ2-7; V gene: TRBV18; CDR3 protein: CASSPKRDREYEQYF; CDR3 DNA: TGTGCCAGCTCACCGAAAAGGGACAGGGAATACGAGCAGTACTTC
clone size: .; D gene: .; J gene: TRBJ2-7; V gene: TRBV2; CDR3 protein: CASSLPGYYEQYF; CDR3 DNA: TGTGCCAGCAGTTTACCCGGGTACTACGAGCAGTACTTC
clone size: few; D gene: .; J gene: TRBJ1-1; V gene: TRBV4-2; CDR3 protein: CASSHIERGTVWEAFF; CDR3 DNA: TGTGCCAGCAGCCACATCGAAAGGGGGACCGTCTGGGAAGCTTTCTTT
clone size: .; D gene: TRBD2; J gene: TRBJ2-5; V gene: TRBV28; CDR3 protein: CASSGGAWETQYF; CDR3 DNA: TGTGCCAGCAGCGGGGGGGCGTGGGAGACCCAGTACTTC
clone size: .; D gene: .; J gene: TRBJ2-3; V gene: TRBV12-5; CDR3 protein: CASGFSGNSTDTQYF; CDR3 DNA: TGTGCTAGTGGTTTTTCGGGGAATAGCACAGATACGCAGTATTTT
clone size: once; D gene: TRBD2; J gene: TRBJ2-3; V gene: TRBV5-8; CDR3 protein: CASHLTSGSFDTQYF; CDR3 DNA: TGTGCCAGCCACCTCACTAGCGGGAGTTTTGATACGCAGTATTTT
clone size: .; D gene: TRBD1; J gene: TRBJ1-1; V gene: TRBV6-5; CDR3 protein: CASSYRDRLESEAFF; CDR3 DNA: TGTGCCAGCAGTTACCGGGACAGGTTAGAATCGGAAGCTTTCTTT
clone size: .; D gene: .; J gene: TRBJ1-5; V gene: TRBV4-1; CDR3 protein: CASSQTTPTGRNQPQHF; CDR3 DNA: TGCGCCAGCAGCCAAACCACCCCGACAGGCCGCAATCAGCCCCAGCATTTT
clone size: .; D gene: .; J gene: TRBJ1-5; V gene: TRBV28; CDR3 protein: CASSCPLKQPQHF; CDR3 DNA: TGTGCCAGCAGTTGTCCCCTTAAACAGCCCCAGCATTTT
clone size: .; D gene: .; J gene: TRBJ2-1; V gene: TRBV7-3; CDR3 protein: CASSLNPGEDSYNEQFF; CDR3 DNA: TGTGCCAGCAGCTTAAACCCAGGGGAAGACTCCTACAATGAGCAGTTCTTC
clone size: .; D gene: .; J gene: TRBJ1-5; V gene: TRBV19; CDR3 protein: CASSIEEQEGNQPQHF; CDR3 DNA: TGTGCCAGTAGTATAGAAGAACAGGAGGGTAATCAGCCCCAGCATTTT
clone size: .; D gene: .; J gene: TRBJ1-6; V gene: TRBV6-5; CDR3 protein: CASSYTRGSNNSPLHF; CDR3 DNA: TGTGCCAGCAGTTACACCCGGGGGTCTAATAATTCACCCCTCCACTTT
clone size: once; D gene: TRBD2; J gene: TRBJ2-1; V gene: TRBV5-6; CDR3 protein: CASSIWASGRGGGDEQFF; CDR3 DNA: TGTGCCAGCAGCATTTGGGCTAGCGGGAGAGGGGGCGGAGATGAGCAGTTCTTC
clone size: .; D gene: .; J gene: TRBJ1-4; V gene: TRBV7-6; CDR3 protein: CASGAGGPYLREKLFF; CDR3 DNA: TGTGCCAGCGGGGCGGGAGGTCCATATCTTAGGGAAAAACTGTTTTTT
clone size: .; D gene: TRBD2; J gene: TRBJ2-1; V gene: TRBV9; CDR3 protein: CASSVGGGIDEQFF; CDR3 DNA: TGTGCCAGCAGCGTAGGGGGGGGAATCGATGAGCAGTTCTTC
clone size: .; D gene: TRBD2; J gene: TRBJ2-3; V gene: TRBV10-3; CDR3 protein: CAISLTGTSGSDTQYF; CDR3 DNA: TGTGCCATCAGTTTGACCGGGACTAGCGGGAGTGATACGCAGTATTTT
clone size: .; D gene: .; J gene: TRBJ2-7; V gene: TRBV10-2; CDR3 protein: CASSASLSYEQYF; CDR3 DNA: TGCGCCAGCAGTGCGTCCCTATCCTACGAGCAGTACTTC
clone size: .; D gene: .; J gene: TRBJ1-2; V gene: TRBV10-3; CDR3 protein: CAISEGGWQSLNFYGYTF; CDR3 DNA: TGTGCCATCAGTGAGGGGGGGTGGCAGTCCTTAAATTTCTATGGCTACACCTTC
clone size: .; D gene: TRBD2; J gene: TRBJ2-1; V gene: TRBV2; CDR3 protein: CASSDQPWVLLAGNEQFF; CDR3 DNA: TGTGCCAGCAGTGATCAGCCCTGGGTCCTGCTAGCGGGCAATGAGCAGTTCTTC
clone size: .; D gene: .; J gene: TRBJ2-5; V gene: TRBV5-6; CDR3 protein: CASSFLPRQETQYF; CDR3 DNA: TGTGCCAGCAGCTTTCTACCGCGGCAAGAGACCCAGTACTTC
clone size: .; D gene: .; J gene: TRBJ1-5; V gene: TRBV5-8; CDR3 protein: CASSLAPGNICNQPQHF; CDR3 DNA: TGTGCCAGCAGCTTGGCCCCCGGTAATATTTGCAATCAGCCCCAGCATTTT
clone size: few; D gene: .; J gene: TRBJ2-2; V gene: TRBV7-9; CDR3 protein: CASSPRDSSPLANTGELFF; CDR3 DNA: TGTGCCAGCAGCCCGCGGGACTCTTCACCCCTAGCGAACACCGGGGAGCTGTTTTTT
clone size: .; D gene: .; J gene: TRBJ2-4; V gene: TRBV4-1; CDR3 protein: CASSLSEKNIQYF; CDR3 DNA: TGCGCCAGCAGCCTATCCGAGAAAAACATTCAGTACTTC
clone size: .; D gene: TRBD2; J gene: TRBJ2-7; V gene: TRBV28; CDR3 protein: CASRLPGRAYEQYF; CDR3 DNA: TGTGCCAGCAGGCTGCCCGGGAGGGCCTACGAGCAGTACTTC
clone size: once; D gene: .; J gene: TRBJ1-6; V gene: TRBV5-1; CDR3 protein: CASSLDRRFNSPLHF; CDR3 DNA: TGCGCCAGCAGCTTGGATCGCAGATTTAATTCACCCCTCCACTTT
clone size: few; D gene: .; J gene: TRBJ1-1; V gene: TRBV9; CDR3 protein: CASSVEAQIKGVAAKNTEAFF; CDR3 DNA: TGTGCCAGCAGCGTAGAGGCGCAAATTAAAGGGGTGGCAGCAAAGAACACTGAAGCTTTCTTT
clone size: few; D gene: TRBD1; J gene: TRBJ1-3; V gene: TRBV29-1; CDR3 protein: CSVRTGGSGNTIYF; CDR3 DNA: TGCAGCGTCAGGACAGGGGGCTCTGGAAACACCATATATTTT
clone size: once; D gene: .; J gene: TRBJ1-2; V gene: TRBV28; CDR3 protein: CASSLGGARQGYGYTF; CDR3 DNA: TGTGCCAGCAGTTTAGGAGGGGCCCGGCAGGGTTATGGCTACACCTTC
clone size: .; D gene: TRBD2; J gene: TRBJ2-2; V gene: TRBV19; CDR3 protein: CASSIRGAGELFF; CDR3 DNA: TGTGCCAGTAGTATACGGGGGGCCGGGGAGCTGTTTTTT
clone size: .; D gene: TRBD1; J gene: TRBJ1-5; V gene: TRBV9; CDR3 protein: CASSVGTGNQPQHF; CDR3 DNA: TGTGCCAGCAGCGTAGGGACAGGGAATCAGCCCCAGCATTTT
clone size: .; D gene: .; J gene: TRBJ1-5; V gene: TRBV4-2; CDR3 protein: CASSQDTGYNQPQHF; CDR3 DNA: TGTGCCAGCAGCCAAGATACCGGTTACAATCAGCCCCAGCATTTT
clone size: .; D gene: TRBD1; J gene: TRBJ1-2; V gene: TRBV10-1; CDR3 protein: CASSYRGTNYGYTF; CDR3 DNA: TGCGCCAGCAGCTACAGGGGGACTAACTATGGCTACACCTTC
clone size: .; D gene: .; J gene: TRBJ2-7; V gene: TRBV10-1; CDR3 protein: CASPRDTYYEQYF; CDR3 DNA: TGCGCCAGCCCCCGGGACACATACTACGAGCAGTACTTC